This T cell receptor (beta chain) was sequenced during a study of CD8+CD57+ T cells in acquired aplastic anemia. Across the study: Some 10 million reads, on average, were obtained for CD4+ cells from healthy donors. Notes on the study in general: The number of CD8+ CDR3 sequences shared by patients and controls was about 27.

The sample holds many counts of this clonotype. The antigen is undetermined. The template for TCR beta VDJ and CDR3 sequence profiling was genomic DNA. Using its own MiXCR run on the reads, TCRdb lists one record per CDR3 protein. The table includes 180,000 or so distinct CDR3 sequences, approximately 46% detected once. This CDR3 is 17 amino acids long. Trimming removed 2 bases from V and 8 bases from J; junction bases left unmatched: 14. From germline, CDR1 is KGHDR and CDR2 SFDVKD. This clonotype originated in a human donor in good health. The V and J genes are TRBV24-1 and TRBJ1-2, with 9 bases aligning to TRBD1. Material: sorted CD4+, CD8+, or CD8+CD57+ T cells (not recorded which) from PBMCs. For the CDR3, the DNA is TGTGCCACCAGTGATTCGCCCGGGACAGGGTTATCGTACGGCTACACCTTC. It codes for CATSDSPGTGLSYGYTF.